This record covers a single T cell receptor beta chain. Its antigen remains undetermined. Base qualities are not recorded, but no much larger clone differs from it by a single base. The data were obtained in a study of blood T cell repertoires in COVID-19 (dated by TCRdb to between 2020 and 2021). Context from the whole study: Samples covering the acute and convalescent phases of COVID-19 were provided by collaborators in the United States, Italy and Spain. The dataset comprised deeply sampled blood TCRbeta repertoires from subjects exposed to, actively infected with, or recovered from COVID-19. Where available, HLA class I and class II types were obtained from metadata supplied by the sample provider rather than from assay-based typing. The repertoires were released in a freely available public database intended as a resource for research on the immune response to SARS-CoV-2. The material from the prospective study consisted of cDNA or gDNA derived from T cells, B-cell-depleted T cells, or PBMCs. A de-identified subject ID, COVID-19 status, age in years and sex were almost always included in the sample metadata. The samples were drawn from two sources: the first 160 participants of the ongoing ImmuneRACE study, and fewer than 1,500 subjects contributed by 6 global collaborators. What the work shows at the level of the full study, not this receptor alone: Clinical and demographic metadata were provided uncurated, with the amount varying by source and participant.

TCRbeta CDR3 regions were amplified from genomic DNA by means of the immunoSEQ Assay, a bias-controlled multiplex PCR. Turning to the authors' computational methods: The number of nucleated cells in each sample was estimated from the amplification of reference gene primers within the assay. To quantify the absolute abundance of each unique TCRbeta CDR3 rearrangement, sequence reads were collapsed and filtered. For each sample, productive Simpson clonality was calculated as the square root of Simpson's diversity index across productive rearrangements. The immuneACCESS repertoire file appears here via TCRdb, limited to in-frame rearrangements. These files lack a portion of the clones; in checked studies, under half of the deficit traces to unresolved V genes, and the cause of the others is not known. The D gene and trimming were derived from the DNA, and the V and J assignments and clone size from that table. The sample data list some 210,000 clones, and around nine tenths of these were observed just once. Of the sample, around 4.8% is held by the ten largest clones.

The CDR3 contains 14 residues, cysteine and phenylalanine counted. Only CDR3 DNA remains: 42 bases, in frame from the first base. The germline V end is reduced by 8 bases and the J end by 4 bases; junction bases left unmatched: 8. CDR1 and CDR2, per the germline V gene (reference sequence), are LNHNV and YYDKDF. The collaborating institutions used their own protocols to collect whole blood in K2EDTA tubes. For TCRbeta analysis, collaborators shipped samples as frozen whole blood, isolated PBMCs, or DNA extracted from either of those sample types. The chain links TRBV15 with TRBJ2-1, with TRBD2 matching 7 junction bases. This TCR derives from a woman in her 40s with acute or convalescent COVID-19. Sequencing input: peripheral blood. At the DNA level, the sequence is TGTGCCACCGGACCTAGCGGAACATACAATGAGCAGTTCTTC. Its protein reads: CATGPSGTYNEQFF. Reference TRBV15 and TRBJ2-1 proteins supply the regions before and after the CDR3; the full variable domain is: DAMVIQNPRYQVTQFGKPVTLSCSQTLNHNVMYWYQQKSSQAPKLLFHYYDKDFNNEADTPDNFQSRRPNTSFCFLDIRSPGLGDTAMYLCATGPSGTYNEQFFGPGTRLTVL.